This T cell receptor beta chain stems from a study of Ad26.COV2.S vaccination and SARS-CoV-2 variants. General study points: An underestimation of total T cell responses may have resulted from the TCR breadth and depth analyses. Comparable non-spike TCR breadth was observed in vaccine and placebo recipients.

Using immunoSEQ multiplex PCR, the repertoire was profiled, and TCRdb retains in-frame clones only, with some absent. The sample contains over 130,000 clones, 86% of which appear only once. Points on this clone: What it binds is unknown.

CDR1 is MGHRA and CDR2 is YSYEKL in the germline V gene. Trimming shortened V by 1 base and J by 1 base, and 12 bases separated the two germline ends. The CDR3 totals 16 residues. This TCR came from a human donor who had recovered from COVID-19. Specimen: peripheral blood, collected after recovery from COVID-19. The J gene is TRBJ2-3, the V gene TRBV4-1; perhaps TRBD1 as D (5 bases). The CDR3 coding sequence is TGCGCCAGCAGCCAAGTCCCCAGGGTAGGCACAGATACGCAGTATTTT. Its protein product is CASSQVPRVGTDTQYF.